Below, 27 T cell receptor beta chains from the same sample are listed, as sequenced in a study of T-cell reconstitution after alpha-beta-depleted transplantation in children (dated by TCRdb to the mid-2010s). The library was obtained by PCR. TCRdb lists the instrument as Illumina HiSeq 2500. TCR libraries were prepared with molecular barcoding, using unique molecular identifiers to normalize TCRbeta repertoire quantification. Using fastp at Q25 and MiXCR, TCRdb reprocessed the public reads and kept productive beta chains. CDR3 protein sequences are deduplicated, and each keeps its most common genes and DNA. The sample table contains more than 500,000 distinct CDR3 sequences; only one count was recorded for around 10% of them. The top ten hold 14% of the sample. Reading the label with the study, this specimen's treatment or condition is: allogeneic hematopoietic cell transplantation with graft depleted of TCRalphabeta T cells and CD19 B cells.

Sample: PBMCs, mostly from graft donor cells, taken 180 days after TCRalphabeta/CD19-depleted stem cell transplant. These receptors were taken from a female patient between 2 and 15 years old who had a stem cell transplant for aplastic anemia, so the T cells may come from the graft donor.

CDR3 sequence: CASSPRGGLSYNEQFF. CDR3 sequence (DNA): TGTGCCAGCAGTCCTCGGGGGGGCCTTTCCTACAATGAGCAGTTCTTC. The J gene is TRBJ2-1, the V gene TRBV7-6; TRBD2 aligns across 8 bases. The CDR3 totals 16 residues. With V trimmed by 6 bases and J by 1 base, 8 bases remained unmatched. The germline gives CDR1 SGHVS, CDR2 FNYEAQ.

This clonotype was detected ten times or more. V is TRBV29-1 and J is TRBJ2-3; 9 nucleotides line up with TRBD2. With V trimmed by 8 bases and J by 6 bases, 15 bases remained unmatched. Germline CDR1 is SQVTM and CDR2 is ANQGSEA. The CDR3 extends over 15 amino acids. The CDR3 DNA is TGCAGCACCGTGGTCGGGCGGGAGGGTTCCGATACGCAGTATTTT. Its protein product is CSTVVGREGSDTQYF.

J is TRBJ2-7 and V is TRBV6-2 or TRBV6-3; the D gene is possibly TRBD1 (5 bases). The CDR3 has 13 amino acids. CDR1 is MNHEY, CDR2 SVGEGT, per germline. Trimming removed 5 bases from V and 3 bases from J, with 11 bases in between. CDR3 sequence reads: CASSDDSLYEQYF. CDR3 coding DNA: TGTGCCAGCAGTGATGACAGCCTCTACGAGCAGTACTTC.

The chain couples TRBV28 to TRBJ1-5, with TRBD1 as a possible D gene (5 bases). The CDR3 is 14 amino acids. The germline V and J ends were trimmed by 2 bases and 3 bases, with 8 bases remaining between them. The germline gives CDR1 MDHEN, CDR2 SYDVKM. As DNA, the CDR3 is TGTGCCAGCAGTTTAGGGGGGACCAATCAGCCCCAGCATTTT. Its protein product is CASSLGGTNQPQHF. The full variable domain, with the rest looked up from reference TRBV28 and TRBJ1-5, is DVKVTQSSRYLVKRTGEKVFLECVQDMDHENMFWYRQDPGLGLRLIYFSYDVKMKEKGDIPEGYSVSREKKERFSLILESASTNQTSMYLCASSLGGTNQPQHFGDGTRLSIL.

The chain uses TRBV27 and TRBJ2-7; 7 positions agree with TRBD2. The germline V gene has CDR1 MNHEY and CDR2 SMNVEV (reference sequence). Unmatched junction bases numbered 3, after V lost 2 bases and J lost 2 bases. The CDR3 loop spans 14 amino acids. The CDR3 region is CASSLAGVTYEQYF. The CDR3 nucleotides are TGTGCCAGCAGTTTAGCGGGAGTAACCTACGAGCAGTACTTC.

In this sample, this clonotype turned up a few times. The gene calls are TRBV12-3 or TRBV12-4 and TRBJ1-5; TRBD1 might be the D (5 bases). The germline V and J ends were trimmed by 3 bases and 6 bases, with 12 bases remaining between them. This CDR3 contains 14 residues. In DNA, the CDR3 is TGTGCCAGCAGTTTGGGGGACGGCGGTCAGCCCCAGCATTTT. Amino acid sequence: CASSLGDGGQPQHF.

This clonotype was recorded at least ten times. It is unclear where the CDR3 begins or ends on the DNA, so no DNA is shown, and the CDR3 is as TCRdb lists it. The genes are TRBV27 and TRBJ1-1. The CDR3 has 16 residues if both end residues are counted. The germline V gene encodes CDR1 MNHEY and CDR2 SMNVEV (reference sequence). The CDR3: CASSTSGALRNTEAFF.

This clonotype was observed a handful of times. The genes are TRBV20-1 and TRBJ2-1, with 9 bases lining up with TRBD2. Germline values: CDR1 DFQATT, CDR2 SNEGSKA (reference sequence). This CDR3 is 16 amino acids long. With 5 bases clipped from V and 7 bases from J, the junction kept 15 bases outside the gene matches. In DNA, the CDR3 is TGCAGTGCTGCCCAGCCCCTTAGCGGGAGTGGTAATGAGCAGTTCTTC. This encodes CSAAQPLSGSGNEQFF.

This clonotype was counted between two and nine times. The CDR3 region is CAWSVNLNTEAFF. The CDR3 DNA sequence: TGTGCCTGGAGTGTGAACTTGAACACTGAAGCTTTCTTT. V is TRBV30 and J is TRBJ1-1; D gene unclear. With 0 bases removed from V and 0 bases from J, the gap between germline ends came to 5 bases. CDR3 length equals 13 residues. CDR1 and CDR2 from the germline V gene are GTSNPN and SVGIG (reference sequence).

This clonotype has ten or more counts. The CDR3 bases are TGTGCCAGCAGCCCAAACATCCCGCCTAGCGGGAGTTGGAACACCGGGGAGCTGTTTTTT. This codes for CASSPNIPPSGSWNTGELFF. The genes are TRBV7-9 and TRBJ2-2; 10 nucleotides line up with TRBD2. The V and J ends lost 5 bases and 1 base, in that order; junction bases with no gene match: 16. The germline CDR1 and CDR2 sequences are SEHNR and FQNEAQ (reference sequence). The CDR3 contains 20 residues. Complete variable domain (other parts from reference TRBV7-9 and TRBJ2-2): DTGVSQNPRHKITKRGQNVTFRCDPISEHNRLYWYRQTLGQGPEFLTYFQNEAQLEKSRLLSDRFSAERPKGSFSTLEIQRTEQGDSAMYLCASSPNIPPSGSWNTGELFFGEGSRLTVL.

The rearrangement uses TRBV5-6 and TRBJ1-3; no clear D. Germline values: CDR1 SGHDT, CDR2 YYEEEE. V was clipped by 0 bases and J by 0 bases, with 4 bases between them. The CDR3 extends over 14 amino acids. CDR3 DNA sequence: TGTGCCAGCAGCTTGGCGGGCTCTGGAAACACCATATATTTT. As protein: CASSLAGSGNTIYF.

The chain links TRBV11-2 to TRBJ2-2, with 12 bases lining up with TRBD2. V lost 5 bases and J lost 8; bases outside the gene matches: 18. Germline V gene lookup returns CDR1 SGHAT and CDR2 FQNNGV. The CDR3 runs 19 residues. CDR3 protein: CASSAFRLAGERPRGELFF. The CDR3 nucleotides are TGTGCCAGCAGCGCATTCAGACTAGCGGGAGAACGGCCCAGAGGGGAGCTGTTTTTT.

The V call is TRBV27, the J call TRBJ1-2; tentatively, D is TRBD1 (6 bases). The CDR3 contains 16 residues. Trimming took off 6 bases at V and 8 bases at J, with 25 bases between the two ends. Per the germline V gene, CDR1 is MNHEY and CDR2 is SMNVEV (reference sequence). The CDR3 sequence is CASRTTALYGQNGYTF. The CDR3 DNA is TGTGCCAGCAGGACTACCGCTCTATACGGACAGAACGGCTACACCTTC.

This clonotype was counted a few times. The rearrangement uses TRBV29-1 and TRBJ2-1; 15 positions agree with TRBD2. The germline V gene has CDR1 SQVTM and CDR2 ANQGSEA. There are 14 residues in the CDR3. V shed 6 bases, J shed 7 bases, and the junction held 4 bases outside the gene matches. The CDR3 spells CSVSGTSGRNEQFF. The CDR3, as DNA: TGCAGCGTCAGCGGGACTAGCGGGAGGAATGAGCAGTTCTTC.

In its sample, this clonotype was seen many times. V gene TRBV29-1 combines with J gene TRBJ1-1, with 8 positions matching TRBD1. The V and J ends lost 5 bases and 4 bases, in that order; junction bases with no gene match: 9. The CDR3 is 14 amino acids. Germline V gives CDR1 SQVTM, CDR2 ANQGSEA. The CDR3 DNA reads as TGCAGCGTTTCCAACGCAGGGGGCCTCACTGAAGCTTTCTTT. This gives the protein CSVSNAGGLTEAFF.

This clonotype was seen at least ten times. The CDR3: CASSPGQPTDTQYF. The DNA of the CDR3 is TGCGCCAGCAGCCCCGGCCAGCCGACAGATACGCAGTATTTT. The chain recombines TRBV5-1 with TRBJ2-3; D not resolved. Trimming cost V 4 bases and J 3 bases, with 12 bases left between them. The CDR3 runs to 14 residues. Germline loops: CDR1 SGHRS, CDR2 YFSETQ.

The chain combines TRBV7-8 with TRBJ2-2, with D possibly matching TRBD2 (6 bases). Germline CDR1 reads SGHVS; CDR2 reads FQNEAQ. The V gene lost 8 bases and the J gene lost 1 base, with 20 bases spanning the gap. The length of the CDR3 is 17 residues. The CDR3 DNA sequence: TGTGCCAGCCCCCGCCTCGCGGGGCTAGGGAACACCGGGGAGCTGTTTTTT. It translates to CASPRLAGLGNTGELFF. The full variable domain, in which reference TRBV7-8 and TRBJ2-2 provide the parts outside the CDR3, is GAGVSQSPRYKVAKRGQDVALRCDPISGHVSLFWYQQALGQGPEFLTYFQNEAQLDKSGLPSDRFFAERPEGSVSTLKIQRTQQEDSAVYLCASPRLAGLGNTGELFFGEGSRLTVL.

The rearrangement uses TRBV7-9 and TRBJ1-1; D is perhaps TRBD1 (5 bases). This CDR3 has 14 residues. Germline lookup yields CDR1 SEHNR and CDR2 FQNEAQ (reference sequence). V was cut by 6 bases and J by 5 bases, with 16 bases left in between. CDR3: CASRQTAGWTEAFF. CDR3 DNA sequence: TGTGCCAGCAGGCAGACAGCAGGATGGACTGAAGCTTTCTTT.

In its sample, this clonotype was seen many times. The rearrangement joins TRBV15 to TRBJ2-7; D possibly corresponds to TRBD2 (5 bases). Germline V CDR1 and CDR2: LNHNV, YYDKDF (reference sequence). Trimming pared 0 bases from V and 4 bases from J, leaving 7 bases between. This CDR3 region has 13 residues. CDR3 bases: TGTGCCACCAGCAGAGATCGGGGTTACGAGCAGTACGTC. This gives the protein CATSRDRGYEQYV.

This chain joins TRBV4-3 and TRBJ2-5; D possibly corresponds to TRBD1 (8 bases). V lost 4 bases to trimming and J lost 4 bases, with 16 bases between them. Germline V gene lookup returns CDR1 LGHNA and CDR2 YSLEER. CDR3 length: 15 amino acids. The CDR3 reads CASSLGQGGLETQYF. CDR3 sequence (DNA): TGCGCCAGCAGCCTCGGACAGGGAGGGTTAGAGACCCAGTACTTC.

V is TRBV20-1 and J is TRBJ1-1; the D is unclear. Trimming stripped 3 bases from V and 3 bases from J, with 14 bases between. The CDR3 runs 14 residues. Germline-derived CDR1 and CDR2 are DFQATT and SNEGSKA (reference sequence). CDR3 sequence: CSAREDFRHTEAFF. The CDR3 nucleotides are TGCAGTGCTAGGGAGGACTTTAGGCACACTGAAGCTTTCTTT.

This clonotype was recorded at least ten times. V gene TRBV12-3 or TRBV12-4 combines with J gene TRBJ1-2; 10 nucleotides align to TRBD1. The CDR3 covers 16 residues. The V and J ends lost 6 bases and 0 bases, in that order; junction bases with no gene match: 7. The CDR3 coding sequence is TGTGCCAGCAGGAAGACAGGGGGCGATTCTAACTATGGCTACACCTTC. Translating it yields CASRKTGGDSNYGYTF.

The chain combines TRBV7-2 with TRBJ1-3; 8 bases map to TRBD1. Losses at the gene ends were 5 bases for V and 4 bases for J; bases not matched to a gene: 7. The length of the CDR3 is 15 residues. CDR1 is SGHTA and CDR2 is FQGNSA in the germline V gene. CDR3 coding DNA: TGTGCCAGCAGCAGGACAGGGACTACCGGAAACACCATATATTTT. Translated: CASSRTGTTGNTIYF. The full variable domain, completed using reference TRBV7-2 and TRBJ1-3, is GAGVSQSPSNKVTEKGKDVELRCDPISGHTALYWYRQSLGQGLEFLIYFQGNSAPDKSGLPSDRFSAERTGGSVSTLTIQRTQQEDSAVYLCASSRTGTTGNTIYFGEGSWLTVV.

This clonotype was counted between two and nine times. V usage is TRBV5-1 and J usage is TRBJ2-7; 7 nucleotides match TRBD1. The junction had 11 bases not matched to a gene; V was cut back by 3 bases and J by 2 bases. Germline CDR1 reads SGHRS; CDR2 reads YFSETQ. The CDR3 totals 16 residues. The CDR3 DNA reads TGCGCCAGCAGCTCCGCTTGTGGGACAGCAGCCTACGAGCAGTACGTC. Its translation: CASSSACGTAAYEQYV.

This clonotype occurred many times. The gene calls are TRBV9 and TRBJ2-7, with a tentative D call TRBD1 (5 bases). The CDR3 runs 13 residues. CDR1 SGDLS and CDR2 YYNGEE come from the germline V gene. V was shortened by 0 bases and J by 6 bases, with 10 bases between the two germline ends. CDR3 region: CASSVGQGGEQYF. The CDR3 DNA is TGTGCCAGCAGCGTAGGCCAGGGTGGCGAGCAGTACTTC. Combining the CDR3 with reference TRBV9 and TRBJ2-7 gives the whole variable domain DSGVTQTPKHLITATGQRVTLRCSPRSGDLSVYWYQQSLDQGLQFLIQYYNGEERAKGNILERFSAQQFPDLHSELNLSSLELGDSALYFCASSVGQGGEQYFGPGTRLTVT.

A few counts support this clonotype. The chain recombines TRBV4-1 with TRBJ2-1, with TRBD2 matching over 14 bases. This CDR3 region has 17 residues. Germline CDR1 reads MGHRA; CDR2 reads YSYEKL. V lost 5 bases to trimming and J lost 5 bases; unmatched junction nucleotides: 8. CDR3 sequence: CASSSDPGLAGDNEQFF. CDR3 sequence (DNA): TGCGCCAGCAGCTCAGACCCGGGACTAGCGGGAGACAATGAGCAGTTCTTC.

V is TRBV3-1 and J is TRBJ2-1, with 7 bases aligning to TRBD2. Trimming took 1 base from V and 2 from J; bases not matched to a gene: 2. From germline, CDR1 is LGHDT and CDR2 YNNKEL (reference sequence). The CDR3 loop spans 15 amino acids. The DNA of the CDR3 is TGTGCCAGCAGCCAAGGGGCGGGAGCCTACAATGAGCAGTTCTTC. This gives the protein CASSQGAGAYNEQFF.